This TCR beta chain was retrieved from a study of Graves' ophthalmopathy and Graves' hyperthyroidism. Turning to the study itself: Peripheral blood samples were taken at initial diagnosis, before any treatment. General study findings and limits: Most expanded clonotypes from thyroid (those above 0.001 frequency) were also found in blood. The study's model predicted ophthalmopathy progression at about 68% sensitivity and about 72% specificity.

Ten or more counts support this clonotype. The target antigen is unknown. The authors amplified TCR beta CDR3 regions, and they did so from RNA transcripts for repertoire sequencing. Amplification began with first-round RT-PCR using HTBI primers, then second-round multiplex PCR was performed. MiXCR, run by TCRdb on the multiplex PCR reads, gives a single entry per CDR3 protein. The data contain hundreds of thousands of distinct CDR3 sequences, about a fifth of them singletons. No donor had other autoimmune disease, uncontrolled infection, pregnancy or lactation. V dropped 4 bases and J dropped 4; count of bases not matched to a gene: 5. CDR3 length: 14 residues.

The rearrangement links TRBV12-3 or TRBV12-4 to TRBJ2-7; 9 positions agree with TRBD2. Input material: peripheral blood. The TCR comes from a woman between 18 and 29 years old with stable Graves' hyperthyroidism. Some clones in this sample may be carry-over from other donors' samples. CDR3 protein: CASSSLRGGYEQYF. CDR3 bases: TGTGCCAGCAGTTCTTTGCGGGGGGGGTACGAGCAGTACTTC.